The next 21 T cell receptor beta chains were all read from a single sample in a study of blood T cell repertoires in COVID-19. The protocol was immunoSEQ multiplex PCR, while the TCRdb copy is restricted to in-frame clones and leaves out a portion. Of around 70,000 clones detected, about 91% appear once; the ten largest clones hold under 8.5%. The sequencing sample was made of peripheral blood. These receptor sequences come from a human donor in a cohort sampled during active COVID-19.

The gene calls are TRBV7-2 and TRBJ2-5, with D unresolved. Germline V gene sequence: CDR1 SGHTA, CDR2 FQGNSA. The CDR3 contains 14 residues. The V end lost 4 bases, the J end lost 5 bases, and 14 bases lay between the germline ends. In DNA, the CDR3 is TGTGCCAGCAGCTCGTTAGTGACTGGGGAGACCCAGTACTTC. Its translation: CASSSLVTGETQYF.

The chain recombines TRBV6-5 with TRBJ2-3, with 10 bases identical to TRBD2. This CDR3 region has 14 residues. Trimming took 8 bases from V and 6 from J; bases not matched to a gene: 8. Germline CDR1 and CDR2: MNHEY and SVGAGI. CDR3 coding DNA: TGTGCCAGCCTTCCTAGCGGGGGTCTTGATACGCAGTATTTT. Translating gives CASLPSGGLDTQYF.

V gene TRBV25-1 combines with J gene TRBJ2-2; 10 bases line up with TRBD2. V trimming: 7 bases; J trimming: 6 bases; junction bases outside the gene matches: 8. Germline values: CDR1 MGHDK, CDR2 SYGVNS. The CDR3 extends over 15 amino acids. The chain's CDR3 is CASNSAAGGAGELFF. CDR3 in DNA: TGTGCCAGCAATTCAGCAGCGGGAGGGGCCGGGGAGCTGTTTTTT.

This chain links TRBV19 with TRBJ1-1; D gene uncertain. Trimming shortened V by 4 bases and J by 1 base, and 13 bases separated the two germline ends. This CDR3 has 15 amino acids. Germline V lookup: CDR1 LNHDA, CDR2 SQIVND (reference sequence). The CDR3 sequence is CASSKLEDPNTEAFF. For the CDR3, the DNA is TGTGCCAGTAGTAAACTGGAGGACCCGAACACTGAAGCTTTCTTT. Full variable domain (outside the CDR3, taken from reference TRBV19 and TRBJ1-1): DGGITQSPKYLFRKEGQNVTLSCEQNLNHDAMYWYRQDPGQGLRLIYYSQIVNDFQKGDIAEGYSVSREKKESFPLTVTSAQKNPTAFYLCASSKLEDPNTEAFFGQGTRLTVV.

The V call is TRBV19, the J call TRBJ2-3; 8 bases line up with TRBD2. Germline V CDR1 and CDR2: LNHDA, SQIVND (reference sequence). J was trimmed by 1 base and V by 8 bases; bases with no gene match: 8. The CDR3 runs 15 residues. Here the CDR3 reads CASRRTSSRTDTQYF. In DNA form, the CDR3 reads TGTGCCAGTCGTCGGACTAGCTCACGCACAGATACGCAGTATTTT.

This clone was seen a single time. The gene calls are TRBV5-1 and TRBJ2-7, with D perhaps TRBD2 (8 bases). The CDR3 contains 15 residues. Trimming shortened V by 0 bases and J by 7 bases, and 17 bases separated the two germline ends. The germline V gene has CDR1 SGHRS and CDR2 YFSETQ. This CDR3 is CASSLAGGGVREQYF. The CDR3, as DNA: TGCGCCAGCAGCTTGGCGGGAGGGGGCGTTCGGGAGCAGTACTTC.

This clone was seen a handful of times. The chain links TRBV10-1 to TRBJ2-7; D perhaps matches TRBD1 (6 bases). CDR1 and CDR2 (germline): WNHNN, SYGVQD (reference sequence). This CDR3 region has 13 residues. Trimming removed 10 bases from V and 3 bases from J, with 16 bases in between. Written as DNA, the CDR3 is TGCGCCACCTCCGGGACAAACCTCTACGAGCAGTACTTC. Translating it yields CATSGTNLYEQYF.

This clone is a singleton in its sample. The chain joins TRBV28 to TRBJ2-2; no firm D call. V was shortened by 5 bases and J by 4 bases, with 20 bases between the two germline ends. Germline CDR1 reads MDHEN; CDR2 reads SYDVKM. This CDR3 is built from 17 residues. The CDR3: CASSPRRRGDLTGELFF. DNA of the CDR3: TGTGCCAGCAGTCCCCGGAGACGTGGTGATCTCACCGGGGAGCTGTTTTTT.

This sequence joins TRBV5-4 and TRBJ2-7; TRBD1 aligns across 9 bases. J lost 12 bases, V lost 0 bases, and 7 bases had no gene match. CDR1 and CDR2 from the germline V gene are SGHNT and YYREEE (reference sequence). The CDR3 extends over 13 amino acids. Here the CDR3 DNA reads TGTGCCAGCAGCTTGGATCTGGACAGGGGTATGTACTTC. It codes for CASSLDLDRGMYF.

V is TRBV4-1 and J is TRBJ2-7, with 10 bases lining up with TRBD2. With 3 bases clipped from V and 4 bases from J, the junction kept 9 bases outside the gene matches. Germline CDR1 MGHRA, CDR2 YSYEKL. This CDR3 is 16 amino acids long. CDR3 in amino acids: CASSHHPSGGAYEQYF. CDR3 bases: TGCGCCAGCAGCCACCACCCTAGCGGGGGTGCTTACGAGCAGTACTTC.

This sequence joins TRBV29-1 and TRBJ1-1; D ambiguous. The CDR3 length is 14 residues. The V end lost 7 bases, the J end lost 4 bases, and 19 bases lay between the germline ends. Per germline, CDR1 SQVTM and CDR2 ANQGSEA. CDR3 sequence reads: CSAESPRRSTEAFF. The CDR3 DNA is TGCAGCGCCGAGAGTCCCCGGAGGAGCACTGAAGCTTTCTTT.

This chain links TRBV5-1 with TRBJ2-2; TRBD1 agrees at 8 bases. The CDR3 covers 17 residues. The junction had 12 bases not matched to a gene; V was cut back by 3 bases and J by 5 bases. CDR1 and CDR2 from the germline V gene are SGHRS and YFSETQ. The CDR3 bases are TGCGCCAGCAGCTCAGGTGTCGGACAGGGCACAACCGGGGAGCTGTTTTTT. Protein sequence: CASSSGVGQGTTGELFF.

The chain recombines TRBV19 with TRBJ1-1; D perhaps matches TRBD1 (5 bases). This CDR3 contains 15 residues. V was clipped by 4 bases and J by 1 base, with 13 bases between them. The germline V gene encodes CDR1 LNHDA and CDR2 SQIVND (reference sequence). CDR3 DNA sequence: TGTGCCAGTAGTAAGTCCCCAGGGCAGAACACTGAAGCTTTCTTT. This gives the protein CASSKSPGQNTEAFF.

This clone was observed a few times. This chain connects TRBV6-6 to TRBJ1-4; 7 positions match TRBD1. V lost 7 bases and J lost 7; bases outside the gene matches: 12. Germline V gene lookup returns CDR1 MNHNY and CDR2 SVGAGI (reference sequence). The CDR3 is 15 amino acids. CDR3 region: CASIDNRGNSEKLFF. The CDR3 DNA is TGTGCCAGCATCGATAACAGGGGCAACTCTGAAAAACTGTTTTTT.

The gene calls are TRBV15 and TRBJ1-5; the match to TRBD1 covers 8 bases. CDR3 length equals 16 residues. Germline V gene data show CDR1 as LNHNV and CDR2 as YYDKDF (reference sequence). The J segment lost 0 bases and the V segment lost 2 bases, leaving 3 bases of the junction unmatched. CDR3 nucleotides: TGTGCCACCAGCAGATCAGGGGGCCATAGCAATCAGCCCCAGCATTTT. It encodes CATSRSGGHSNQPQHF.

This clone was found a few times. The DNA of the CDR3 is TGCGCCAGCAGTGGCCCAGGGGGGTTCTACGAGCAGTACTTC. Protein sequence: CASSGPGGFYEQYF. This chain joins TRBV10-1 and TRBJ2-7; tentatively, D is TRBD1 (7 bases). Trimming took 4 bases from V and 3 from J, leaving 13 bases between them. This CDR3 comprises 14 residues. CDR1 and CDR2 from the germline V gene are WNHNN and SYGVQD (reference sequence).

The rearrangement uses TRBV19 and TRBJ1-5; perhaps TRBD1 as D (5 bases). Germline V gene lookup returns CDR1 LNHDA and CDR2 SQIVND (reference sequence). The V end was cut by 9 bases, the J end by 0 bases, with 15 bases between. This CDR3 has 15 amino acids. CDR3 in amino acids: CASDPGGDSNQPQHF. Here the CDR3 DNA reads TGTGCCAGCGACCCGGGGGGAGATAGCAATCAGCCCCAGCATTTT.

CDR3 protein: CASSSQTDTTDTQYF. CDR3 in DNA: TGTGCCAGCAGCTCGCAGACAGATACCACAGATACGCAGTATTTT. The rearrangement joins TRBV11-3 to TRBJ2-3, with D perhaps matching TRBD1 (5 bases). CDR1 is SGHNT and CDR2 is YENEEA in the germline V gene. This CDR3 contains 15 residues. Trimming took off 4 bases at V and 2 bases at J, with 13 bases between the two ends.

This chain joins TRBV5-1 and TRBJ2-1; TRBD2 matches 7 bases. V gave up 0 bases and J gave up 0 bases; unmatched junction bases: 0. This CDR3 comprises 15 residues. Germline loops: CDR1 SGHRS, CDR2 YFSETQ. The CDR3 is CASSLGLASYNEQFF. DNA of the CDR3: TGCGCCAGCAGCTTGGGACTAGCCTCCTACAATGAGCAGTTCTTC.

The CDR3 loop reads CASSQAFGVAVPYEQYF. The CDR3 region has the DNA TGCGCCAGCAGCCAAGCATTCGGAGTGGCGGTACCCTACGAGCAGTACTTC. The rearrangement uses TRBV4-3 and TRBJ2-7; D gene unclear. This CDR3 comprises 17 residues. CDR1 is LGHNA and CDR2 is YSLEER in the germline V gene. The V and J ends lost 1 base and 2 bases respectively, with 18 bases between them.

The chain links TRBV5-4 to TRBJ1-1, with no clear D. Germline CDR1 SGHNT, CDR2 YYREEE (reference sequence). The CDR3 runs to 15 residues. The germline V and J ends were trimmed by 0 bases and 0 bases, with 9 bases remaining between them. The DNA of the CDR3 is TGTGCCAGCAGCTTGGCGGGTGCCTTGAACACTGAAGCTTTCTTT. Translated, it gives CASSLAGALNTEAFF.